Shown below are 9 T cell receptor beta chains from a single sample sequenced in a study of blood T cell repertoires in COVID-19. The repertoire was sequenced with immunoSEQ multiplex PCR; TCRdb's copy has only in-frame clones and lacks some. The sample consists of more than 300,000 clones, roughly 92% of them appearing once. The specimen was PBMCs or T cells enriched from blood (not recorded which). The receptors stem from a middle-aged woman who had been exposed to COVID-19.

V gene TRBV19 combines with J gene TRBJ2-3; 9 bases line up with TRBD2. Germline V lookup: CDR1 LNHDA, CDR2 SQIVND (reference sequence). This CDR3 comprises 15 residues. V shed 5 bases, J shed 4 bases, and the junction held 7 bases outside the gene matches. The CDR3 DNA is TGTGCCAGTAGTTCTCCGGCTAGCGGGGCAGATACGCAGTATTTT. It specifies CASSSPASGADTQYF.

The chain couples TRBV24-1 to TRBJ1-1; no definite D call. V lost 8 bases and J 1 base, leaving 16 bases between the germline ends. Germline V CDR1 and CDR2: KGHDR, SFDVKD. The CDR3 covers 15 residues. The CDR3: CATTSCGVPNTEAFF. The CDR3 nucleotides are TGTGCCACCACTTCTTGTGGAGTCCCGAACACTGAAGCTTTCTTT.

The V and J genes are TRBV30 and TRBJ1-4; TRBD1 matches 7 bases. Trimming removed 7 bases from V and 2 bases from J; junction bases left unmatched: 1. Germline CDR1 GTSNPN, CDR2 SVGIG (reference sequence). The CDR3 covers 12 residues. CDR3 loop: CAYRGTNEKLFF. The CDR3, as DNA: TGTGCCTACAGGGGCACTAATGAAAAACTGTTTTTT.

V usage is TRBV6-4 and J usage is TRBJ2-5, with D maybe TRBD1 (5 bases). Germline V gene data show CDR1 as MRHNA and CDR2 as SNTAGT. The CDR3 runs 12 residues. V gave up 8 bases and J gave up 3 bases, with 10 bases separating them. The CDR3 region has the DNA TGTGCCAGCGAGACAGATGAAGAGACCCAGTACTTC. This gives the protein CASETDEETQYF.

The rearrangement links TRBV18 to TRBJ2-3; 7 nucleotides align to TRBD2. Germline V CDR1 and CDR2: KGHSH, LQKENI. Trimming removed 3 bases from V and 1 base from J; junction bases left unmatched: 4. The CDR3 sequence is 15 residues long. DNA of the CDR3: TGTGCCAGCTCACCTGCGGGAGCGGGCACAGATACGCAGTATTTT. This encodes CASSPAGAGTDTQYF.

This chain connects TRBV7-2 to TRBJ1-1; the match to TRBD1 covers 8 bases. Germline V gene sequence: CDR1 SGHTA, CDR2 FQGNSA. The CDR3 consists of 20 residues. The ends lost 0 bases at V and 4 bases at J; junction bases unmatched: 19. The CDR3 reads CASSLAYFPGDRRLCTEAFF. CDR3 nucleotide sequence: TGTGCCAGCAGCTTAGCTTATTTCCCGGGGGACAGGCGATTATGCACTGAAGCTTTCTTT.

Here the CDR3 reads CASSIGRLPNTEAFF. In DNA, the CDR3 is TGTGCCAGTAGTATAGGGAGACTTCCGAACACTGAAGCTTTCTTT. The chain carries TRBV19 and TRBJ1-1; no definite D call. CDR3 length equals 15 residues. The germline V gene encodes CDR1 LNHDA and CDR2 SQIVND (reference sequence). V lost 1 base and J lost 1, with 10 bases in between.

Here the CDR3 reads CASSQWTGHVFPYNEQFF. In DNA form, the CDR3 reads TGTGCCAGCAGCCAATGGACAGGGCACGTTTTTCCTTACAATGAGCAGTTCTTC. The chain couples TRBV7-9 to TRBJ2-1, with 8 bases lining up with TRBD1. The germline gives CDR1 SEHNR, CDR2 FQNEAQ (reference sequence). After removal of 5 bases from V and 4 bases from J, the junction contained 16 bases not matched to a gene. The CDR3 totals 18 residues.

CDR3 DNA sequence: TGTGCCAGCACCGAGTCAGGGGTGGAGCAGTACTTC. It translates to CASTESGVEQYF. The chain couples TRBV6-5 to TRBJ2-7; TRBD1 is a possible D gene (6 bases). V lost 7 bases and J lost 7, with 14 bases in between. The CDR3 totals 12 residues. Germline V gene lookup returns CDR1 MNHEY and CDR2 SVGAGI.